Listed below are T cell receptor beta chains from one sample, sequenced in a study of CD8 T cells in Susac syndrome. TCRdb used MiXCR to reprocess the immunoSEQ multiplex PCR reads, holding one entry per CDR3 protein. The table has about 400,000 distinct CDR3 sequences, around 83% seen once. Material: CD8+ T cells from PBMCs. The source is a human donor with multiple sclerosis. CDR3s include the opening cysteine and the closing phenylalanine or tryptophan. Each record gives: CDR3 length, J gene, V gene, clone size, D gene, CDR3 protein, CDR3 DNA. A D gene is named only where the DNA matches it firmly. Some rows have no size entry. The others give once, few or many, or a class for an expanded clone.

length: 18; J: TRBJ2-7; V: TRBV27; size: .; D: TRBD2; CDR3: CASLRFGSGSGPAYEQYF; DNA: TGTGCCAGCCTTCGCTTTGGTAGCGGGAGCGGCCCGGCCTACGAGCAGTACTTC
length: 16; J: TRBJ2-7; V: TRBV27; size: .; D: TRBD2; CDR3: CASRHAASGRPYEQYF; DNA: TGTGCCAGCAGGCACGCAGCTAGCGGGAGGCCGTACGAGCAGTACTTC
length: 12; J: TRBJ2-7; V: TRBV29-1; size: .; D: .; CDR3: CSVEDAVYEQYF; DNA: TGCAGCGTTGAAGATGCAGTCTACGAGCAGTACTTC
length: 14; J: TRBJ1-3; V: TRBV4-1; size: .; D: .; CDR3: CASSHPGSGNTIYF; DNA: TGCGCCAGCAGCCACCCCGGCTCTGGAAACACCATATATTTT
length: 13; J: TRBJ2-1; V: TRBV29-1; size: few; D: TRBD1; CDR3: CSVPGQGYNEQFF; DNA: TGCAGCGTTCCGGGACAGGGGTACAATGAGCAGTTCTTC
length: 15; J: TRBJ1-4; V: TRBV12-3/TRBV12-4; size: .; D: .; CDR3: CASSPPVEDNEKLFF; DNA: TGTGCCAGCAGCCCCCCGGTGGAGGATAATGAAAAACTGTTTTTT
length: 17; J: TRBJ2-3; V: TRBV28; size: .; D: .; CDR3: CAGSLPRAETSTDTQYF; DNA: TGTGCCGGCAGTTTACCGAGAGCGGAGACTAGCACAGATACGCAGTATTTT
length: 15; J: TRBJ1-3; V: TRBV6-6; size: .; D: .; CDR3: CASSYLDRSGNTIYF; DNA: TGTGCCAGCAGTTACCTTGACAGGTCTGGAAACACCATATATTTT
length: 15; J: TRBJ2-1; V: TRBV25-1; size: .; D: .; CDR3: CASSDYRRPGRGQFF; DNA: TGTGCCAGCAGTGACTACAGACGGCCCGGAAGGGGACAGTTCTTC
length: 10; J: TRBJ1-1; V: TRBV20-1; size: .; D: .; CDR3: CSVWDTEAFF; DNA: TGCAGTGTTTGGGACACTGAAGCTTTCTTT
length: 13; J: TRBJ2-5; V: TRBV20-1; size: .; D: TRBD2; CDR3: CSVSGGYQGTQYF; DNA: TGCAGTGTCAGCGGGGGGTACCAAGGGACCCAGTACTTC
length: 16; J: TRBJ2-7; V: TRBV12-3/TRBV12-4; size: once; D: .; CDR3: CASSPYMGGNPYEQYF; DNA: TGTGCCAGCAGTCCCTATATGGGGGGCAACCCCTACGAGCAGTACTTC
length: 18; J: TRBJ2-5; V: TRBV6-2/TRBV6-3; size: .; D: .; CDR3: CASSDSYLLPGQWETQYF; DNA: TGTGCCAGCAGTGACTCCTATCTCTTACCGGGACAATGGGAGACCCAGTACTTC
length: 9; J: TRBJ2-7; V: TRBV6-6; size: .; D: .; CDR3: CASSTEQYF; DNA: TGTGCCAGCAGCACCGAGCAGTACTTC
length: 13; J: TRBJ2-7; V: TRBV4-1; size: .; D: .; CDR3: CASSLVRGNEQYF; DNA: TGCGCCAGCAGCCTAGTCAGGGGAAACGAGCAGTACTTC
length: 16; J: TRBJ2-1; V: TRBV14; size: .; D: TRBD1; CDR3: CASSQEPRGIYNEQFF; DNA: TGTGCCAGCAGCCAAGAGCCCAGGGGGATCTACAATGAGCAGTTCTTC
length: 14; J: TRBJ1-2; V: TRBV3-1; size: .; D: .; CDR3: CASSQTGTLYGNTF; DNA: TGTGCCAGCAGCCAAACCGGGACCCTCTATGGCAACACCTTC
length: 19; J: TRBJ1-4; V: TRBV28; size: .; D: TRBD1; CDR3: CASPKPRTGGYVEKEKLFF; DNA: TGTGCCAGCCCCAAGCCCCGTACAGGGGGGTATGTTGAAAAGGAAAAACTGTTTTTT
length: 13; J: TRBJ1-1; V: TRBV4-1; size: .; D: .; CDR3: CASSPGGAVEAFF; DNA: TGCGCCAGCAGCCCCGGTGGGGCGGTTGAAGCTTTCTTT
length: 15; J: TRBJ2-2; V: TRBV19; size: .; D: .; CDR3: CASGIGVGNTGELFF; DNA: TGTGCCAGCGGGATTGGAGTCGGGAACACCGGGGAGCTGTTTTTT
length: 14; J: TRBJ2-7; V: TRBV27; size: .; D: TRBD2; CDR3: CASSWTSGIYEQYF; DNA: TGTGCCAGCAGTTGGACTAGCGGGATCTACGAGCAGTACTTC
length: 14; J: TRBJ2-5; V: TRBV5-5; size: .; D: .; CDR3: CASSAPRGGETQYF; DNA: TGTGCCAGCAGCGCTCCCCGAGGTGGTGAGACCCAGTACTTC
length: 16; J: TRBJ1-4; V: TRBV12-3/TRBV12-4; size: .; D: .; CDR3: CASSFVASGANEKLFF; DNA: TGTGCCAGCAGTTTCGTCGCTAGCGGGGCTAATGAAAAACTGTTTTTT
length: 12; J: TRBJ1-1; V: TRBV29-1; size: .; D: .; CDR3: CSVTADYTEAFF; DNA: TGCAGCGTTACCGCGGACTACACTGAAGCTTTCTTT
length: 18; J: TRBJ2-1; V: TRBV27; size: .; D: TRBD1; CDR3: CASSSSGTGTTPYNEQFF; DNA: TGTGCCAGCAGTTCCTCCGGGACAGGGACAACGCCCTACAATGAGCAGTTCTTC
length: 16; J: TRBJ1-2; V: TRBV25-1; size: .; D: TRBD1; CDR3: CASSEFFATGVDGYTF; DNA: TGTGCCAGCAGTGAATTCTTTGCGACAGGGGTGGATGGCTACACCTTC
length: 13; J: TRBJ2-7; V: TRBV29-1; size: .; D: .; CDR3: CSVGPGEVNEQYF; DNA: TGCAGCGTTGGTCCGGGAGAAGTGAATGAGCAGTACTTC
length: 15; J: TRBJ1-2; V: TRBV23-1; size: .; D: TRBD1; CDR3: CASSLRDRENYGYTF; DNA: TGCGCCAGCAGCCTCAGGGACAGGGAGAACTATGGCTACACCTTC
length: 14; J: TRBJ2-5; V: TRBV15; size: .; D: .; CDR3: CATFSTGARETQYF; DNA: TGTGCCACCTTTTCGACCGGAGCGAGGGAGACCCAGTACTTC
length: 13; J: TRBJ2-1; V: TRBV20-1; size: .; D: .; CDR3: CSVKGLFHDEQFF; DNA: TGCAGTGTGAAGGGGTTGTTCCACGATGAGCAGTTCTTC
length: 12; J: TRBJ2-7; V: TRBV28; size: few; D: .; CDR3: CASSPSPYEQYF; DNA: TGTGCCAGCAGCCCCTCCCCCTACGAGCAGTACTTC
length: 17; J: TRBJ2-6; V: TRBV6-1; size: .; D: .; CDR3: CASKNGAGAAGANVLTF; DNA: TGTGCCAGTAAAAATGGGGCGGGGGCCGCTGGGGCCAACGTCCTGACTTTC
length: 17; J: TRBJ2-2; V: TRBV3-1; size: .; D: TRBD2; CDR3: CASSHSGTSGDTGELFF; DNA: TGTGCCAGCAGCCACTCCGGGACTAGCGGGGACACCGGGGAGCTGTTTTTT
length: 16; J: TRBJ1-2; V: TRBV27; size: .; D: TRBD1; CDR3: CASSLWAHPGGYGYTF; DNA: TGTGCCAGCAGTCTCTGGGCGCACCCAGGGGGGTATGGCTACACCTTC
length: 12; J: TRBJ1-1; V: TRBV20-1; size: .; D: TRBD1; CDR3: CSASTGDTEAFF; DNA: TGCAGTGCTAGTACAGGGGACACTGAAGCTTTCTTT
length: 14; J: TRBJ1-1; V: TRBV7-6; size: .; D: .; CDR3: CASSPNAGSTEAFF; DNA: TGTGCCAGCAGCCCCAACGCCGGGAGCACTGAAGCTTTCTTT
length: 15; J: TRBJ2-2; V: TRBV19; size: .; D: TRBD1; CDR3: CASSEGQGKTGELFF; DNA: TGTGCCAGTAGTGAGGGACAGGGGAAAACCGGGGAGCTGTTTTTT
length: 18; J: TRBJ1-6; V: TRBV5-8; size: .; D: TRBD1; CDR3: CASSSTGAKSSYNSPLHF; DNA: TGTGCCAGCAGCTCGACAGGGGCGAAAAGCTCCTATAATTCACCCCTCCACTTT
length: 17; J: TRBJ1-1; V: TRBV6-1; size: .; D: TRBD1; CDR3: CASTSTDRPTMNTEAFF; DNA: TGTGCCAGCACCTCGACGGACAGGCCTACTATGAACACTGAAGCTTTCTTT
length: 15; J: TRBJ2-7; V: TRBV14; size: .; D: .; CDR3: CASSVDGTATYEQYF; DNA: TGTGCCAGCAGCGTTGACGGGACGGCGACCTACGAGCAGTACTTC
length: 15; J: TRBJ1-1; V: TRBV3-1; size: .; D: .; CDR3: CASSQEVGTLVGAFF; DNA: TGTGCCAGCAGCCAAGAAGTAGGGACCCTCGTGGGAGCTTTCTTT
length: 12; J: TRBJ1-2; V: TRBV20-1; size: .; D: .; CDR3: CNVKDSPYGYTF; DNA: TGCAATGTTAAGGACAGTCCCTATGGCTACACCTTC
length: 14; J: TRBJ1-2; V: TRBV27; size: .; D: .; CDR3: CASSAGTGSYGYTF; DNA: TGTGCCAGCAGTGCGGGGACGGGGTCCTATGGCTACACCTTC